This entry concerns a single TCR beta chain. The antigen it recognizes is unknown. Base qualities are missing; no much larger clone stands one base away. This sample was taken from a study of blood T cell repertoires in COVID-19 (TCRdb year 2020). About the study as a whole: Collaborator samples came from the United States, Italy and Spain and covered acute and convalescent phases of COVID-19. The repertoires were released in a freely available public database meant as a resource for research on the immune response to SARS-CoV-2. The material from the prospective study consisted of cDNA or gDNA derived from T cells, B-cell-depleted T cells, or PBMCs. The dataset comprised deeply sampled blood TCRbeta repertoires from subjects exposed to, actively infected with, or recovered from COVID-19. The samples were drawn from two sources: the first 160 participants of the ongoing ImmuneRACE study, and 950 to 1,500 subjects contributed by 6 global collaborators. Where available, HLA class I and class II types were obtained from metadata supplied by the sample provider rather than from assay-based typing. Nearly every sample came with metadata listing a de-identified subject ID, COVID-19 status, age in years and sex. Study-level results and caveats: How much clinical and demographic metadata was included differed by source and by participant, and the metadata was provided uncurated.

TCRbeta CDR3 regions were amplified from genomic DNA using the immunoSEQ Assay, a bias-controlled multiplex PCR. Per the authors' processing: The number of nucleated cells in each sample was estimated by amplification of reference gene primers within the assay. Sequence reads were collapsed and filtered to measure the absolute abundance of every unique TCRbeta CDR3 rearrangement. For each sample, productive Simpson clonality was calculated by taking the square root of Simpson's diversity index across productive rearrangements. TCRdb stores this immuneACCESS table with in-frame sequences only. Part of the clones is absent; in the studies checked, under half of the shortfall reflects unresolved V genes, and no reason is known for the rest. V, J and clone size derive from that table, while D and trimming were established from the DNA sequence. The sample table contains approximately 300,000 clones; only one count was recorded for over 75% of them. Over 9.5% of the sample lies in the top ten.

In the prospective study, participants were roughly 18 to 90 years old, resided in around 25 geographic areas of the United States, and were enrolled through a virtual design. In the prospective study, participants were assigned to cohorts based on the clinical history participants reported in a screening survey and a study questionnaire. ImmuneRACE Cohort 3 recovered participants were defined by two consecutive negative NP/OP PCR tests, healthcare professional clearance, or symptom resolution. Mobile phlebotomists in the prospective study collected whole blood, serum and a nasopharyngeal or oropharyngeal swab from every participant. Participants in the prospective study had the option to provide additional blood draws and questionnaires over a roughly 2-month period. Before DNA extraction, prospective study blood samples were shipped either frozen or at room temperature. The CDR1 and CDR2 encoded by the germline V gene are MDHEN and SYDVKM. V ends up 7 bases short and J 11 bases short, with an unmatched junction base count of 15. The CDR3, cysteine through phenylalanine, is 14 amino acids long. The read is trimmed to its CDR3 DNA, 42 bases read in frame from base 1.

The source of this sequence is a woman aged 18-29 years who had recovered from COVID-19. Recombination joined TRBV28 with TRBJ1-1; TRBD1 aligns with 8 central bases. Material for sequencing was PBMCs or T cells enriched from blood (not recorded which). The CDR3 has the sequence CASTLSGQAFRAFF. In nucleotide form, the sequence is TGTGCCAGCACCCTTTCGGGACAGGCTTTCCGGGCTTTCTTT.